This T cell receptor beta chain comes out of a study of blood T cell repertoires in COVID-19. Authors' analysis steps: For nucleated cells, counts were estimated from reference gene primer amplification. This table comes from immunoSEQ multiplex PCR, and its TCRdb copy is limited to in-frame clones, with some not included. Clonal size and the V and J genes are those of that table, whereas D and trimming came from the DNA. The table has around 180,000 clones, less than 85% seen once; the top ten hold approximately 3%. Losses at the gene ends were 6 bases for V and 6 bases for J; bases not matched to a gene: 6. CDR3 length equals 13 residues. Germline loops: CDR1 LNHDA, CDR2 SQIVND (reference sequence).

This receptor was taken from a woman aged 80 or older with acute or convalescent COVID-19. Source material: peripheral blood. The chain is built from TRBV19 and TRBJ2-3; TRBD1 matches 7 bases. This chain's CDR3 is CASSETGTDTQYF. CDR3 DNA: TGTGCCAGTAGCGAGACAGGGACGGATACGCAGTATTTT.